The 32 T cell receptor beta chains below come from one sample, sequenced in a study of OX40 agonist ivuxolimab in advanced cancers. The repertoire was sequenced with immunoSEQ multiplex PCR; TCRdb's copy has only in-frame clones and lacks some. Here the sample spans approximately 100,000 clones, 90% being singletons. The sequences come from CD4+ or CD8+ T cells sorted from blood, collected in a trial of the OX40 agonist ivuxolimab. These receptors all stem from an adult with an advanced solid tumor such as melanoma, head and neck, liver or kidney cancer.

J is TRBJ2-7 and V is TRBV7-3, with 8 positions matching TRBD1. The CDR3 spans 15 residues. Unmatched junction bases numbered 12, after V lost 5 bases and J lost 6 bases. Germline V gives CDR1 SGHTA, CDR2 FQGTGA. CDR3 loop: CASSEDPGQGSEQYF. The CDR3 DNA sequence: TGTGCCAGCAGCGAAGACCCCGGACAGGGTAGCGAGCAGTACTTC.

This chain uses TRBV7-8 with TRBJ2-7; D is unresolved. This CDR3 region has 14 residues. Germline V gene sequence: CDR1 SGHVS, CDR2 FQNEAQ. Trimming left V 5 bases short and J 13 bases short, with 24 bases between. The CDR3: CASSSLSGPALFYF. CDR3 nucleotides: TGTGCCAGCAGCAGCCTCTCGGGCCCCGCTTTGTTCTACTTC.

The CDR3 spells CASSLYGQGADTQYF. DNA of the CDR3: TGTGCCAGCAGCTTATACGGACAGGGGGCAGATACGCAGTATTTT. The genes are TRBV7-2 and TRBJ2-3; 10 bases agree with TRBD1. The trim removed 2 bases at V and 4 bases at J, leaving 3 bases unmatched. The CDR3 contains 15 residues. The germline V gene encodes CDR1 SGHTA and CDR2 FQGNSA.

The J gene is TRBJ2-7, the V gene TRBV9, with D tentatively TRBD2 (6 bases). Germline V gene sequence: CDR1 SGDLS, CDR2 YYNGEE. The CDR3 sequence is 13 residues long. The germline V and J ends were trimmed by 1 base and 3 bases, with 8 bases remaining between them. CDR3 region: CASSVNSGYEQYF. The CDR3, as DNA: TGTGCCAGCAGCGTAAATAGCGGCTACGAGCAGTACTTC. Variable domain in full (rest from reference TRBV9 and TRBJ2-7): DSGVTQTPKHLITATGQRVTLRCSPRSGDLSVYWYQQSLDQGLQFLIQYYNGEERAKGNILERFSAQQFPDLHSELNLSSLELGDSALYFCASSVNSGYEQYFGPGTRLTVT.

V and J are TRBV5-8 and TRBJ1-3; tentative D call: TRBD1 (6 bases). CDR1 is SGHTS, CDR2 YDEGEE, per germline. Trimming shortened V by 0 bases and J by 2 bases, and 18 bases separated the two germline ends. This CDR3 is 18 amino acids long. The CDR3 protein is CASSLALGGGITGNTIYF. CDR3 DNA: TGTGCCAGCAGCTTGGCTCTGGGGGGCGGAATTACTGGAAACACCATATATTTT.

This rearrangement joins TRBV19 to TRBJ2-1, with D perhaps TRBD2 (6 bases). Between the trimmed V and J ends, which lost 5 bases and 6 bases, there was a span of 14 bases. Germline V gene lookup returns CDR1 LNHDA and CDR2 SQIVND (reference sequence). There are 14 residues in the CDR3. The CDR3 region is CASSPMTSSNEQFF. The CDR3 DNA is TGTGCCAGTAGTCCAATGACTAGTTCCAATGAGCAGTTCTTC.

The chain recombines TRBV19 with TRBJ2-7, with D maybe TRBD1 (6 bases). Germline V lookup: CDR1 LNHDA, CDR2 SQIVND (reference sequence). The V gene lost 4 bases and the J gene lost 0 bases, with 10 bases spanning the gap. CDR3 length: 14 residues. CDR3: CASSKRQDSYEQYF. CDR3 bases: TGTGCCAGTAGTAAACGACAGGACTCCTACGAGCAGTACTTC.

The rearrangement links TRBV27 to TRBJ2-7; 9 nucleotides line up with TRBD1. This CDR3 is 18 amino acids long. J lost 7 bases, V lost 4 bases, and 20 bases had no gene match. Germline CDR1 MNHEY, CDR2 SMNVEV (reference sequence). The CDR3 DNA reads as TGTGCCAGCAGTTCCGGGACAGGGTGGCGGGCCCCAACTGGGGAGCAGTACTTC. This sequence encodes CASSSGTGWRAPTGEQYF.

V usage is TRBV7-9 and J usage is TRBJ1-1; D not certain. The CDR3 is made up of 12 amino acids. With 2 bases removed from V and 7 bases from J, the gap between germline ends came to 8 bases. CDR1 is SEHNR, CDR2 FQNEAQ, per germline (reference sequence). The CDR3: CASSLPPGEAFF. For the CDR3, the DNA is TGTGCCAGCAGCTTACCTCCGGGTGAAGCTTTCTTT.

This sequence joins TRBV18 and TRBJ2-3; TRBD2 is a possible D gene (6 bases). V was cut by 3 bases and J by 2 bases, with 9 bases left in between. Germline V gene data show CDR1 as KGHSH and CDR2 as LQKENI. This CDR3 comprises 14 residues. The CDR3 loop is CASSPRGPTDTQYF. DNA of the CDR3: TGTGCCAGCTCACCGCGGGGCCCCACAGATACGCAGTATTTT. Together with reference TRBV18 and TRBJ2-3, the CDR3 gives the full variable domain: NAGVMQNPRHLVRRRGQEARLRCSPMKGHSHVYWYRQLPEEGLKFMVYLQKENIIDESGMPKERFSAEFPKEGPSILRIQQVVRGDSAAYFCASSPRGPTDTQYFGPGTRLTVL.

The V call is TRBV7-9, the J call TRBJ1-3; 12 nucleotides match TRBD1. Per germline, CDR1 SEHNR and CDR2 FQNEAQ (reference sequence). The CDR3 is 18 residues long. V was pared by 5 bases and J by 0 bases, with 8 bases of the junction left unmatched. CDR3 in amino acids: CASSLKGQGALSGNTIYF. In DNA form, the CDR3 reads TGTGCCAGCAGCCTCAAGGGACAGGGGGCACTCTCTGGAAACACCATATATTTT.

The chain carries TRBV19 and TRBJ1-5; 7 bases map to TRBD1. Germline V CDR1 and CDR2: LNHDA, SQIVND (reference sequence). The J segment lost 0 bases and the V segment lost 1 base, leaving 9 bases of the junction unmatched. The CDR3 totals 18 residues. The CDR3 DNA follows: TGTGCCAGTAGTATAGGCCTTGGACAGGTCAATAGCAATCAGCCCCAGCATTTT. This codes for CASSIGLGQVNSNQPQHF.

The CDR3 spells CAISEGGQIRNTEAFF. The DNA of the CDR3 is TGTGCCATCAGTGAGGGGGGCCAGATCCGGAACACTGAAGCTTTCTTT. The rearrangement joins TRBV10-3 to TRBJ1-1, with a possible D match to TRBD1 (6 bases). Per the germline V gene, CDR1 is ENHRY and CDR2 is SYGVKD. Trimming removed 2 bases from V and 1 base from J, with 14 bases in between. This CDR3 is 16 amino acids long.

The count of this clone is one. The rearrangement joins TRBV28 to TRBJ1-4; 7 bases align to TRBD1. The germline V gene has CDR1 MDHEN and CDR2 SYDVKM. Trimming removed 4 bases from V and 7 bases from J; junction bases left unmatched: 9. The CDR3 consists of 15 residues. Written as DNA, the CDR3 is TGTGCCAGCAGTTCCCCCGCGAGGGGGCCTGAAAAACTGTTTTTT. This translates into CASSSPARGPEKLFF.

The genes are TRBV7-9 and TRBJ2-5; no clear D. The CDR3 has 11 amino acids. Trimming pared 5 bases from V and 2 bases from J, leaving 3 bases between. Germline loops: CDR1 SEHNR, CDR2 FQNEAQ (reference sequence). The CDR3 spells CASSIQETQYF. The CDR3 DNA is TGTGCCAGCAGCATACAAGAGACCCAGTACTTC.

CDR3 bases: TGTGCCAGCAGCTTGTGGGACAGGGTTGGTCAGCCCCAGCATTTT. Its translation: CASSLWDRVGQPQHF. The chain is built from TRBV5-6 and TRBJ1-5, with 9 bases that match TRBD1. The germline V gene has CDR1 SGHDT and CDR2 YYEEEE. The junction had 5 bases not matched to a gene; V was cut back by 1 base and J by 6 bases. The CDR3 extends over 15 amino acids.

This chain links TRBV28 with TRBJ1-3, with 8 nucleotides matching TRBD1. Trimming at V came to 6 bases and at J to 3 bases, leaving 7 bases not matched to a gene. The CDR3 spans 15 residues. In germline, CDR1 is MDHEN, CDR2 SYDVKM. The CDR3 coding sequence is TGTGCCAGCAGCCAGGACAGGGTAATTGGAAACACCATATATTTT. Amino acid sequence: CASSQDRVIGNTIYF.

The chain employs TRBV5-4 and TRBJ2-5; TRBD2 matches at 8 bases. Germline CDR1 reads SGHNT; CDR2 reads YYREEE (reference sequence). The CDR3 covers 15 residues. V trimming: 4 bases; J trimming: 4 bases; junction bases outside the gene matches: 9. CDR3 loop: CASSLGLGLRETQYF. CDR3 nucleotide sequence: TGTGCCAGCAGCCTGGGACTAGGATTGCGAGAGACCCAGTACTTC.

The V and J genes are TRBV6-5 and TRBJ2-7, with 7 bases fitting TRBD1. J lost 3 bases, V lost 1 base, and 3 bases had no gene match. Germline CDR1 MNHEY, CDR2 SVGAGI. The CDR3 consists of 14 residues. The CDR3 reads CASSYFRDSYEQYF. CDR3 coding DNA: TGTGCCAGCAGTTACTTCCGGGACAGCTACGAGCAGTACTTC.

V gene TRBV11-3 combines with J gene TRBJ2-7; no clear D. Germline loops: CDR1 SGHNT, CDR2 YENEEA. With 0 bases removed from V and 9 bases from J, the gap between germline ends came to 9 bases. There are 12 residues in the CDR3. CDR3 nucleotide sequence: TGTGCCAGCAGCTTAGAGGACCAAGTGCAGTACTTC. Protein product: CASSLEDQVQYF.

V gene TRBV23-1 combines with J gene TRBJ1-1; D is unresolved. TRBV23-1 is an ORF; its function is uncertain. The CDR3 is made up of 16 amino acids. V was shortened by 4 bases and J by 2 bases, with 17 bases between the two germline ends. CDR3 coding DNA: TGCGCCAGCAGTCCACATTGCGGAACGGCAAACACTGAAGCTTTCTTT. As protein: CASSPHCGTANTEAFF.

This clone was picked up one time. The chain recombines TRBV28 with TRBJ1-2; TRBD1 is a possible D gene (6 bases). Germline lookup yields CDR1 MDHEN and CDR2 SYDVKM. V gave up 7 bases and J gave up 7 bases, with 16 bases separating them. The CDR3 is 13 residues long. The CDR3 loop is CASTPGASRGYTF. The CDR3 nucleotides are TGTGCCAGCACCCCGGGGGCCTCCCGTGGCTACACCTTC.

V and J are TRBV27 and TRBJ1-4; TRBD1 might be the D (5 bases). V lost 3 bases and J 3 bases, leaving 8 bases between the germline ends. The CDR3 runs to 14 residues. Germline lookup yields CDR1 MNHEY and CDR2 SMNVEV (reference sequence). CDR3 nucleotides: TGTGCCAGCAGTTTTAGGGGATCTAATGAAAAACTGTTTTTT. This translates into CASSFRGSNEKLFF.

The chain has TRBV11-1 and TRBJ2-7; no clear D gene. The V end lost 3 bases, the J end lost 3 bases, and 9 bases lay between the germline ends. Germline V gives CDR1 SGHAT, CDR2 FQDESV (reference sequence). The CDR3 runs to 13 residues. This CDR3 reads CASSFGQNYEQYF. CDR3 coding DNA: TGTGCCAGCAGCTTTGGTCAGAACTACGAGCAGTACTTC. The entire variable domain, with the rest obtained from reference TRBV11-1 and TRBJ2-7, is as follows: EAEVAQSPRYKITEKSQAVAFWCDPISGHATLYWYRQILGQGPELLVQFQDESVVDDSQLPKDRFSAERLKGVDSTLKIQPAELGDSAMYLCASSFGQNYEQYFGPGTRLTVT.

CDR3 region: CATSRGGTPSSGNTIYF. CDR3 nucleotide sequence: TGTGCCACCAGCAGAGGGGGGACGCCGAGCTCTGGAAACACCATATATTTT. The chain combines TRBV15 with TRBJ1-3; possibly TRBD1 for D (5 bases). The CDR3 is 17 residues long. The V gene lost 1 base and the J gene lost 0 bases, with 13 bases spanning the gap. Germline lookup yields CDR1 LNHNV and CDR2 YYDKDF (reference sequence).

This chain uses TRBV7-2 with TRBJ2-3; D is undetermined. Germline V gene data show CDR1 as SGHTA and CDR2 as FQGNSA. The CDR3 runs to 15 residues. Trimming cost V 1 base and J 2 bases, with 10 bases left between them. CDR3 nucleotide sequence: TGTGCCAGCAGCTTAGGACTGGGAAACACAGATACGCAGTATTTT. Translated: CASSLGLGNTDTQYF.

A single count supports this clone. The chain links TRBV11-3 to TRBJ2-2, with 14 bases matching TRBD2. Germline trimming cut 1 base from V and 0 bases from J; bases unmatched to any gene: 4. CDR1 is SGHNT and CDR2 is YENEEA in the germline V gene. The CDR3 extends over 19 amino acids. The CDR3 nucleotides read TGTGCCAGCAGCTTAGGAGGGACTAGCGGGAGATCGAACACCGGGGAGCTGTTTTTT. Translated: CASSLGGTSGRSNTGELFF.

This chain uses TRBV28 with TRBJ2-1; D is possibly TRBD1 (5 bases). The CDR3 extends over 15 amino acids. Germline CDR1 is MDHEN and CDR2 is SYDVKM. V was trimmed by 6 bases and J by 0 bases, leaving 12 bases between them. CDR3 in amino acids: CASSRTQISYNEQFF. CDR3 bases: TGTGCCAGCAGCCGGACACAGATCTCCTACAATGAGCAGTTCTTC. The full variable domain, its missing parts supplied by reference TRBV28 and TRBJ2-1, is DVKVTQSSRYLVKRTGEKVFLECVQDMDHENMFWYRQDPGLGLRLIYFSYDVKMKEKGDIPEGYSVSREKKERFSLILESASTNQTSMYLCASSRTQISYNEQFFGPGTRLTVL.

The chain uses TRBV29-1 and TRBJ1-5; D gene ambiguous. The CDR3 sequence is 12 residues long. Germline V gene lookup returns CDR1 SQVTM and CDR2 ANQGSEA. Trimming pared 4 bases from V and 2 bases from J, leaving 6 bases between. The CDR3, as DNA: TGCAGCGTTGTAGACGGCAATCAGCCCCAGCATTTT. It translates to CSVVDGNQPQHF.

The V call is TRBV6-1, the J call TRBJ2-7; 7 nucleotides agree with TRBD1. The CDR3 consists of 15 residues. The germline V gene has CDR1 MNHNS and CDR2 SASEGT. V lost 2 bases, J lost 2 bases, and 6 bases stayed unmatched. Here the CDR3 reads CASSERQGTAYEQYF. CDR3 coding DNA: TGTGCCAGCAGTGAAAGACAGGGTACTGCCTACGAGCAGTACTTC.

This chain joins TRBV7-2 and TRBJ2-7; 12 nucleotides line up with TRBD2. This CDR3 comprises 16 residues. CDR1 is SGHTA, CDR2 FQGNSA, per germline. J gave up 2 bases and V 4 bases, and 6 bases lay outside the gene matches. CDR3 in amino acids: CASSSGLAGQTYEQYF. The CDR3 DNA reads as TGTGCCAGCAGCTCCGGACTAGCGGGGCAAACCTACGAGCAGTACTTC.

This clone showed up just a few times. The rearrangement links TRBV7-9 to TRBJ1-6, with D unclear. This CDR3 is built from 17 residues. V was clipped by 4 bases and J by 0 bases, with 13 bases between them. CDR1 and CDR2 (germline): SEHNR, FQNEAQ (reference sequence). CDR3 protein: CASSSLSPSSYNSPLHF. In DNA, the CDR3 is TGTGCCAGCAGCTCCTTGTCCCCCAGCTCCTATAATTCACCCCTCCACTTT.